Listed here are 26 T cell receptor beta chains from one sample, sequenced in a study of T cells expressing NK-cell markers. TCRdb re-called the 5' RACE reads and catalogs CDR3 proteins one per entry, DNA excluded. The sample table sets out approximately 170,000 distinct CDR3 sequences. The sequencing input was blood T cells: a sorted CD56 or NKG2C T cell subset, CD4+ or CD8+ T cells, or bulk PBMC T cells (not recorded which). Every receptor here comes from a man between 18 and 69 years old in good health.

The chain couples TRBV20-1 to TRBJ2-2; as DNA is missing, the TRBD2 call by TCRdb cannot be tested. The length of the CDR3 is 15 residues. CDR1 and CDR2 (germline): DFQATT, SNEGSKA (reference sequence). The CDR3 loop is CSASSGATNTGELFF.

This chain joins TRBV5-4 and TRBJ2-5; TCRdb's D call of TRBD1 is untestable without DNA. Germline V CDR1 and CDR2: SGHNT, YYREEE (reference sequence). The CDR3 is made up of 15 amino acids. The CDR3: CASSLAQGGGETQYF.

The CDR3 here is CASSPPSGEQYF. The chain uses TRBV7-9 and TRBJ2-7; TCRdb gives TRBD1 as the D gene, but with no DNA this cannot be confirmed. Germline V CDR1 and CDR2: SEHNR, FQNEAQ (reference sequence). The CDR3 runs to 12 residues.

The chain joins TRBV7-9 to TRBJ1-1; TCRdb's assignment of TRBD1 cannot be checked, as there is no DNA. The CDR3 runs 15 residues. The V gene's germline CDR1 is SEHNR and CDR2 FQNEAQ (reference sequence). The CDR3 protein is CASSFLRQGAPEAFF.

The rearrangement joins TRBV5-6 to TRBJ2-4; TCRdb proposes TRBD2, but this gene call is untestable without DNA. The CDR3 sequence is 15 residues long. Germline CDR1 reads SGHDT; CDR2 reads YYEEEE. CDR3 protein: CASSLSPGGLDIQYF.

This chain uses TRBV19 with TRBJ2-1. The germline gives CDR1 LNHDA, CDR2 SQIVND (reference sequence). The CDR3 has 13 residues. CDR3 loop: CASGVLVSNEQFF. Full variable domain (missing parts from reference TRBV19 and TRBJ2-1): DGGITQSPKYLFRKEGQNVTLSCEQNLNHDAMYWYRQDPGQGLRLIYYSQIVNDFQKGDIAEGYSVSREKKESFPLTVTSAQKNPTAFYLCASGVLVSNEQFFGPGTRLTVL.

This chain connects TRBV5-1 to TRBJ2-1; the TCRdb D gene call, TRBD1, has no DNA to confirm it. Germline CDR1 and CDR2: SGHRS and YFSETQ. This CDR3 is built from 15 residues. The CDR3 loop reads CASSLTGAGYNEQFF.

The V and J genes are TRBV6-5 and TRBJ1-1; TCRdb names TRBD1, which stays unverified in the absence of DNA. The CDR3 consists of 16 residues. The germline V gene encodes CDR1 MNHEY and CDR2 SVGAGI. The CDR3 here is CASSYSRQALNTEAFF.

The V and J genes are TRBV4-1 and TRBJ2-5; TCRdb designates TRBD1, a call that cannot be tested without DNA. This CDR3 is built from 19 residues. CDR1 and CDR2 (germline): MGHRA, YSYEKL. The CDR3: CASSRSPPRGGGLQETQYF.

The chain combines TRBV20-1 with TRBJ2-7; there is no DNA to check the TCRdb D call of TRBD1. The CDR3 extends over 13 amino acids. Germline CDR1 reads DFQATT; CDR2 reads SNEGSKA (reference sequence). CDR3 region: CSLSGGYSYEQYF.

The CDR3 sequence: CASSLLPPGTGVEETQYF. The chain links TRBV28 to TRBJ2-5; TCRdb's D call, TRBD1, is unchecked because there is no DNA. CDR3 length equals 18 residues. The germline V gene has CDR1 MDHEN and CDR2 SYDVKM.

The chain employs TRBV19 and TRBJ2-7. Germline V gene data show CDR1 as LNHDA and CDR2 as SQIVND (reference sequence). The CDR3 totals 14 residues. The CDR3 here is CASSLAGSSYEQYF. The complete variable domain, with remaining parts taken from reference TRBV19 and TRBJ2-7, reads DGGITQSPKYLFRKEGQNVTLSCEQNLNHDAMYWYRQDPGQGLRLIYYSQIVNDFQKGDIAEGYSVSREKKESFPLTVTSAQKNPTAFYLCASSLAGSSYEQYFGPGTRLTVT.

The chain has TRBV5-1 and TRBJ2-5; with no DNA, the TCRdb D assignment of TRBD1 cannot be verified. The CDR3 length is 15 residues. Germline lookup yields CDR1 SGHRS and CDR2 YFSETQ. The CDR3 here is CASSFRDRDQETQYF.

This chain links TRBV29-1 with TRBJ2-7. This CDR3 comprises 15 residues. In germline, CDR1 is SQVTM, CDR2 ANQGSEA. The CDR3 here is CSVEDITGSSYEQYF.

This chain uses TRBV5-6 with TRBJ2-3; absent DNA, TCRdb's TRBD1 call cannot be checked. The CDR3 spans 17 residues. Germline assignment: CDR1 SGHDT and CDR2 YYEEEE. CDR3 sequence: CASSLLPQGEGTDTQYF.

The chain recombines TRBV5-1 with TRBJ1-2. The CDR3 covers 13 residues. The germline gives CDR1 SGHRS, CDR2 YFSETQ. The CDR3 protein is CASSWGNFYGYTF.

The chain joins TRBV29-1 to TRBJ2-5; TCRdb's assignment of TRBD1 cannot be checked, as there is no DNA. Germline loops: CDR1 SQVTM, CDR2 ANQGSEA. This CDR3 spans 15 amino acids. This chain's CDR3 is CSVEDGAGLSGTQYF.

The gene calls are TRBV6-2 or TRBV6-3 and TRBJ1-2; TCRdb's D gene call, TRBD1, goes unchecked for lack of DNA. The CDR3 totals 14 residues. Germline V CDR1 and CDR2: MNHEY, SVGEGT. The CDR3 loop reads CASSYSDRGNGYTF.

This chain uses TRBV7-6 with TRBJ1-3; there is no DNA to check the TCRdb D call of TRBD1. The length of the CDR3 is 14 residues. The germline CDR1 and CDR2 sequences are SGHVS and FNYEAQ. CDR3 sequence reads: CASSLDDSRNTIYF.

The chain has TRBV7-9 and TRBJ1-3. Germline V gives CDR1 SEHNR, CDR2 FQNEAQ (reference sequence). This CDR3 is built from 13 residues. The CDR3 here is CASSLISGNTIYF.

V usage is TRBV6-1 and J usage is TRBJ1-1. The CDR3 totals 14 residues. Germline CDR1 reads MNHNS; CDR2 reads SASEGT. This chain's CDR3 is CASSGLSRGTEAFF.

The V gene is TRBV20-1, the J gene TRBJ2-3; lacking DNA, the TRBD1 call made by TCRdb goes unchecked. This CDR3 is built from 15 residues. From germline, CDR1 is DFQATT and CDR2 SNEGSKA (reference sequence). This CDR3 reads CSADGGTGEADTQYF.

The chain carries TRBV3-1 and TRBJ2-2; TCRdb's assignment of TRBD2 cannot be checked, as there is no DNA. CDR3 length equals 17 residues. Germline V lookup: CDR1 LGHDT, CDR2 YNNKEL (reference sequence). The CDR3 sequence is CASSHYGLAGETGELFF.

The gene calls are TRBV7-9 and TRBJ2-1. Looked up from germline, CDR1 is SEHNR and CDR2 is FQNEAQ (reference sequence). There are 12 residues in the CDR3. CDR3 protein: CASSLKVNEQFF.

The rearrangement links TRBV24-1 to TRBJ1-5; TCRdb lists TRBD1, though no DNA is available to test this call. The CDR3 consists of 16 residues. Germline lookup yields CDR1 KGHDR and CDR2 SFDVKD. The CDR3 reads CATSDSTGMGNQPQHF.

The V call is TRBV6-5, the J call TRBJ1-1; TCRdb proposes TRBD1, but this gene call is untestable without DNA. CDR3 size: 12 residues. The germline CDR1 and CDR2 sequences are MNHEY and SVGAGI. This CDR3 reads CASSPGRTEAFF.